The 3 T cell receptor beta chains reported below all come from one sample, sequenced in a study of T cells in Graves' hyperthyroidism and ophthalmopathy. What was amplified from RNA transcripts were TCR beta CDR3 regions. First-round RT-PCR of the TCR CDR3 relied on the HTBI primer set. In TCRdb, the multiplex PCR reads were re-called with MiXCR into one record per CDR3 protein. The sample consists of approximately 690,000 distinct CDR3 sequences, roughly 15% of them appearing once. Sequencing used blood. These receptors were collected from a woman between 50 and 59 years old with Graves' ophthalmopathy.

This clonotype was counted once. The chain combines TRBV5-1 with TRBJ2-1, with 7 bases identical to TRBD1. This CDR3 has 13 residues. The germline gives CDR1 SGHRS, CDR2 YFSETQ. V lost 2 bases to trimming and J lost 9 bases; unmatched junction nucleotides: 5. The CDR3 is CASSFQGDGEQFF. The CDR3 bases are TGCGCCAGCAGCTTCCAGGGGGATGGTGAGCAGTTCTTC.

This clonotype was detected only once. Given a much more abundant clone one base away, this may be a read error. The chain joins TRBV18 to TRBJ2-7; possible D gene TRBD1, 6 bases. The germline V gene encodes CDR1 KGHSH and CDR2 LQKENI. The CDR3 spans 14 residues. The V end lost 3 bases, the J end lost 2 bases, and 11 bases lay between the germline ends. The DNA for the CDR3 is TGTGCCAGCTCACCGGGACATCGGCCCTACGAGCAGTACTTC. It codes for CASSPGHRPYEQYF.

CDR3 in amino acids: CASSLDRDDGYTF. Written as DNA, the CDR3 is TGCGCCAGCAGCCTCGACAGGGATGATGGCTACACCTTC. J is TRBJ1-2 and V is TRBV5-1, with 7 positions matching TRBD1. V was clipped by 4 bases and J by 6 bases; unmatched bases: 6. Germline CDR1 and CDR2: SGHRS and YFSETQ. This CDR3 contains 13 residues.